This is a list of T cell receptor beta chains from one sample in a study of cytomegalovirus exposure and HLA in healthy donors. Sequenced by immunoSEQ multiplex PCR; TCRdb stores in-frame clones only, minus some. Seen here are more than 150,000 clones, roughly 79% observed once, and the top ten hold 6.5% to 9%. Input material: PBMCs. The receptor source for this set is a woman aged 40 to 55 in good health and CMV-seropositive. Both conserved end residues are part of each CDR3. D genes are given only for firm matches. Only some rows state a clone size, as once, few, many or a class for expanded clones.

CDR3 protein | D gene | clone size | V gene
CASYTRGTDTQYF | - | - | TRBV5-1
CASRMDSGPGGYTF | - | few | TRBV6-5
CASSVGTDPYEQYF | TRBD1 | once | TRBV9
CASSLDASGGRPTGELFF | TRBD2 | - | TRBV7-2
CASSPYRLDEQYF | - | - | TRBV18
CASSFRDRVWEQFF | TRBD1 | - | TRBV7-8
CATSRDALTRYNEQFF | - | - | TRBV15
CASSPLRQGRTGELFF | TRBD1 | - | TRBV18
CASGEGENTEAFF | - | - | TRBV5-1
CAWSDPKTSGRYNEQFF | TRBD2 | - | TRBV30
CASSLFLANEQFF | - | - | TRBV7-9
CASSQRTFVKLFF | - | once | TRBV7-8
CASSQGSQGNIQYF | - | - | TRBV4-1
CASSPRGDKNTGELFF | - | - | TRBV18
CASSESRGWGYTF | - | - | TRBV19
CASSPREGVYNEQFF | TRBD2 | - | TRBV9
CASSRIGAVTGELFF | - | few | TRBV6-5
CAWRKRRNSGNTIYF | - | - | TRBV30
CASSEYPDRGTEAFF | TRBD1 | few | TRBV25-1
CASRYAAGVVYEQYF | TRBD2 | - | TRBV27
CASSTDRENQPQHF | TRBD1 | - | TRBV2
CASSSIGPGSTGELFF | - | - | TRBV11-2
CASSFPRGAYGYTF | - | - | TRBV5-4
CASSIALGGNTF | - | - | TRBV5-6
CASSYSEGGTEAFF | - | - | TRBV6-5
CASSNAGSGGPNTGELFF | TRBD2 | - | TRBV19
CASNSRGEQYF | - | - | TRBV7-8
CAWASYGYTF | - | - | TRBV30
CASSETTSGGYEQYF | TRBD2 | once | TRBV2
CASRTGQARWEKLFF | TRBD1 | - | TRBV19
CASSLGTGGQETQYF | TRBD2 | - | TRBV5-5